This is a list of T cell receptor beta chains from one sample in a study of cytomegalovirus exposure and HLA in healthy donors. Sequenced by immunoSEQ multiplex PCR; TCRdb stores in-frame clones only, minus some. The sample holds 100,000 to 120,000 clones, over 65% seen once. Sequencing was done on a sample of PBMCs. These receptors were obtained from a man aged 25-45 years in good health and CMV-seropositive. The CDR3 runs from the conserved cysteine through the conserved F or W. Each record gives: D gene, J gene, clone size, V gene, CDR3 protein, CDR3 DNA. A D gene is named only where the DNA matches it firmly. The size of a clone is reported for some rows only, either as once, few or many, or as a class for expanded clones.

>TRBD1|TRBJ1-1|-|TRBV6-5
CARTGAGGTEAFF
TGTGCCAGAACAGGGGCGGGGGGCACTGAAGCTTTCTTT
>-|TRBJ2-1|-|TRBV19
CASSRQGFYNEQFF
TGTGCCAGTAGCAGGCAAGGCTTCTACAATGAGCAGTTCTTC
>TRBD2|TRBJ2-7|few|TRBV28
CASSGGGRNEQYF
TGTGCCAGCAGTGGCGGGGGGCGGAACGAGCAGTACTTC
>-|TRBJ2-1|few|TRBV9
CASSPPDSNEQFF
TGTGCCAGCAGCCCCCCCGACTCAAATGAGCAGTTCTTC
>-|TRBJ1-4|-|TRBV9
CANSPSGGATNEKLFF
TGTGCCAACAGCCCTTCGGGGGGTGCAACTAATGAAAAACTGTTTTTT
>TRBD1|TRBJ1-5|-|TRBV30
CAWSASTGFNQPQHF
TGTGCCTGGAGTGCATCGACAGGGTTCAATCAGCCCCAGCATTTT
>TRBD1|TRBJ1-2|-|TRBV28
CASSLASTGEGGYTF
TGTGCCAGCAGTTTAGCGTCGACAGGGGAGGGTGGCTACACCTTC
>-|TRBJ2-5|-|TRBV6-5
CASSQALDSRETQYF
TGTGCCAGCAGTCAGGCCTTGGACAGTCGGGAGACCCAGTACTTC
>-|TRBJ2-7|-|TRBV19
CASSIQLGLTSYEQYF
TGTGCCAGTAGTATACAGTTAGGACTCACCTCCTACGAGCAGTACTTC
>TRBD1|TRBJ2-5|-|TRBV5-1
CASSPLQGQGRETQYF
TGCGCCAGCAGTCCTCTACAGGGGCAGGGGCGAGAGACCCAGTACTTC
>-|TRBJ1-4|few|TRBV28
CASSPRGGLRPNEKLFF
TGTGCCAGCAGCCCCCGGGGAGGACTAAGGCCTAATGAAAAACTGTTTTTT
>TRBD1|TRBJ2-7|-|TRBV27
CASSSPGQGAGEQYF
TGTGCCAGCAGTTCCCCGGGACAGGGGGCCGGGGAGCAGTACTTC
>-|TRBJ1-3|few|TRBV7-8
CASSFASGNTIYF
TGTGCCAGCAGCTTTGCTAGTGGAAACACCATATATTTT
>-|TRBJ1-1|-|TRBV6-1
CASSLEVGGTEAFF
TGTGCCAGCAGTCTTGAAGTCGGAGGTACTGAAGCTTTCTTT
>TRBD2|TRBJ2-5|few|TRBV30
CAWRGVGGGTQYF
TGTGCCTGGAGGGGGGTCGGCGGGGGGACCCAGTACTTC
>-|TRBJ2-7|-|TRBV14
CASSPTGTYEQYF
TGTGCCAGCAGCCCGACGGGGACCTACGAGCAGTACTTC
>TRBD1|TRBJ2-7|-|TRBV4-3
CASSWDRGAYEQYF
TGCGCCAGCAGCTGGGACAGGGGAGCCTACGAGCAGTACTTC
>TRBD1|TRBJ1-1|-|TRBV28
CASSSPGTGYLNTEAFF
TGTGCCAGCAGTTCCCCCGGGACAGGATACTTGAACACTGAAGCTTTCTTT
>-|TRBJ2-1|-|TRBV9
CASSAREGGSYNEQFF
TGTGCCAGCAGCGCCCGGGAAGGGGGCTCCTACAATGAGCAGTTCTTC
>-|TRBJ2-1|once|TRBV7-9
CASSLGLVEQFF
TGTGCCAGCAGCTTAGGACTGGTTGAGCAGTTCTTC
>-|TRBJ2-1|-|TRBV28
CASSLSVDIEQFF
TGTGCCAGCAGTTTGTCCGTAGACATTGAGCAGTTCTTC
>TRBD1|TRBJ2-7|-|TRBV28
CASSLRTGSDYEQYF
TGTGCCAGCAGTCTCCGGACAGGGTCCGACTACGAGCAGTACTTC
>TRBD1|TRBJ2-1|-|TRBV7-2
CASSLGQGSYNEQFF
TGTGCCAGCAGCTTAGGACAGGGCTCCTACAATGAGCAGTTCTTC